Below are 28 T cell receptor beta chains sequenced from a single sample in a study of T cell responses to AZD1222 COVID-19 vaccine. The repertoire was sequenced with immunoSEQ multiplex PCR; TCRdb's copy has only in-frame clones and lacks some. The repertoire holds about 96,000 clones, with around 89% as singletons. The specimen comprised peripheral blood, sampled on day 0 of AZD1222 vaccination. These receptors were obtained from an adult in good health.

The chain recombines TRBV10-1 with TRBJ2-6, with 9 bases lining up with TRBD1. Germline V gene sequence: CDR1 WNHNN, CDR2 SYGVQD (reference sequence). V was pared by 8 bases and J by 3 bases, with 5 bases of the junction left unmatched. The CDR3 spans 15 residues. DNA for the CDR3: TGCGCCAGCCAGACAGGGGGTGGTGGGGCCAACGTCCTGACTTTC. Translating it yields CASQTGGGGANVLTF.

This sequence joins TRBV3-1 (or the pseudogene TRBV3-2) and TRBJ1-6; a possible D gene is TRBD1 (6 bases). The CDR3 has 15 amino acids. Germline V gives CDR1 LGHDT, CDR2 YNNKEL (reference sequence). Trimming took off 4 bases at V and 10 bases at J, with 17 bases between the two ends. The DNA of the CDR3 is TGTGCCAGCAGCCGTCTCGGGGGGGGCGAGTCACCCCTCCACTTT. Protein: CASSRLGGGESPLHF.

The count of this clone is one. CDR3 DNA sequence: TGCGCCAGCAGCCTACACATGGCGGGGACAGGGGAACAAGAGACCCAGTACTTC. Its translation: CASSLHMAGTGEQETQYF. The V call is TRBV4-1, the J call TRBJ2-5; TRBD1 matches at 10 bases. The CDR3 runs 18 residues. Germline V gives CDR1 MGHRA, CDR2 YSYEKL. V lost 4 bases and J lost 2; bases outside the gene matches: 13.

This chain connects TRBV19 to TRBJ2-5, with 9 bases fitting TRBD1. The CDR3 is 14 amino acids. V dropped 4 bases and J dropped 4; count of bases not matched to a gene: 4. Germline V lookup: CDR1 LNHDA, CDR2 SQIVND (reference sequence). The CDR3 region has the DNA TGTGCCAGTAGTACGAGACAGGGGGTAGAGACCCAGTACTTC. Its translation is CASSTRQGVETQYF.

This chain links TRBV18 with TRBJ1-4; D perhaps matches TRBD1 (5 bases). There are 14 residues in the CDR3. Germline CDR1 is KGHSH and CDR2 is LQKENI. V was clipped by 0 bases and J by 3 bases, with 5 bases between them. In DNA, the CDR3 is TGTGCCAGCTCACCACCGGGGGCTAATGAAAAACTGTTTTTT. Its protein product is CASSPPGANEKLFF.

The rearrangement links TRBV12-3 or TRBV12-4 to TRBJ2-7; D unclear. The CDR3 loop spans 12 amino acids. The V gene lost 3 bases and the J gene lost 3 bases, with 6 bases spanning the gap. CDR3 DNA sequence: TGTGCCAGCAGTTTCGAAAGCTACGAGCAGTACTTC. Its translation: CASSFESYEQYF.

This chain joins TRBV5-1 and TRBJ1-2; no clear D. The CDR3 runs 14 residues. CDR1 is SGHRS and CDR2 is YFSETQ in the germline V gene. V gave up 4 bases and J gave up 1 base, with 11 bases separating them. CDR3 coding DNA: TGCGCCAGCAGCCTCGAGGGCAATAACTATGGCTACACCTTC. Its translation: CASSLEGNNYGYTF.

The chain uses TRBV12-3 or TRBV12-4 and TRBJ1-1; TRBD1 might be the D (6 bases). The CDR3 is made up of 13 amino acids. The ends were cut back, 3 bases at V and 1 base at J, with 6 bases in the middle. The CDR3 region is CASSLGQNTEAFF. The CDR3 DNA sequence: TGTGCCAGCAGTTTGGGACAGAACACTGAAGCTTTCTTT.

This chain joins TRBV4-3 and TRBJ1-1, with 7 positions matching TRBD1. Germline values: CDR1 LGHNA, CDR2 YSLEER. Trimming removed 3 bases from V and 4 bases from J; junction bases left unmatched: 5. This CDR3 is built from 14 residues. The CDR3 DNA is TGCGCCAGCAGCCAGGCGACAGGGCCCACTGAAGCTTTCTTT. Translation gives CASSQATGPTEAFF.

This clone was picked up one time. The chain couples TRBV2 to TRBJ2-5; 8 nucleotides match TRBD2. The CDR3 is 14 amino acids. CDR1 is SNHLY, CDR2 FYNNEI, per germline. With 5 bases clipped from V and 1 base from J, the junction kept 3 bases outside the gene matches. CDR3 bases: TGTGCCAGCAGTTTAGGACTAGCCCAAGAGACCCAGTACTTC. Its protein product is CASSLGLAQETQYF.

The CDR3 bases are TGTGCCAGCAGCCAGGCGGGAGAGGGGGGGAACAATGAGCAGTTCTTC. Its protein product is CASSQAGEGGNNEQFF. The genes are TRBV4-2 and TRBJ2-1; tentative D call: TRBD2 (7 bases). The CDR3 is 16 amino acids. Germline CDR1 and CDR2: LGHNA and YNFKEQ. V was pared by 3 bases and J by 5 bases, with 17 bases between.

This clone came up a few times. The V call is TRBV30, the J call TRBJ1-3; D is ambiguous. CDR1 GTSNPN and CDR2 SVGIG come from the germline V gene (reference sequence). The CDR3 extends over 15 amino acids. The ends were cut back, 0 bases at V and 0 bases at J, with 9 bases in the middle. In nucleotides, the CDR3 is TGTGCCTGGAGTGTACGGGCAGTCTCTGGAAACACCATATATTTT. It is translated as CAWSVRAVSGNTIYF.

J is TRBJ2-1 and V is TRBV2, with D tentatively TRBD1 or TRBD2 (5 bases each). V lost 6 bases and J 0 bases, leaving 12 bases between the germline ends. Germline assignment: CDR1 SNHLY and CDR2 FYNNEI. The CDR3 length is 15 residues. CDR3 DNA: TGTGCCAGCAGCCCCACGAGGGGCTCCTACAATGAGCAGTTCTTC. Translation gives CASSPTRGSYNEQFF.

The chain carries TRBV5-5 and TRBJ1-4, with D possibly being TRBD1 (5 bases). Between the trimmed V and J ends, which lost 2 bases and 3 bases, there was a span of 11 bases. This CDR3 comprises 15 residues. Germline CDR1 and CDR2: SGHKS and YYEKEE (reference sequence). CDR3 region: CASSFQGIANEKLFF. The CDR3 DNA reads TGTGCCAGCAGCTTCCAGGGAATAGCTAATGAAAAACTGTTTTTT.

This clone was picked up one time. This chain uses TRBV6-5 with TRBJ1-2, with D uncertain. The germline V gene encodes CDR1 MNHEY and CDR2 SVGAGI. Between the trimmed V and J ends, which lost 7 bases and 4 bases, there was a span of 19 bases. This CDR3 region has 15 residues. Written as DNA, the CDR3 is TGTGCCAGCACCAGAAGGGAGCGAAGCCTCTATGGCTACACCTTC. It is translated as CASTRRERSLYGYTF.

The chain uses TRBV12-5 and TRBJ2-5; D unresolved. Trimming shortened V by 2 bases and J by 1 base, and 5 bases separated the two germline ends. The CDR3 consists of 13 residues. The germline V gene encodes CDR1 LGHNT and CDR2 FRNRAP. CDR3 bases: TGTGCTAGTGGTTTGACAGCCCAAGAGACCCAGTACTTC. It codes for CASGLTAQETQYF.

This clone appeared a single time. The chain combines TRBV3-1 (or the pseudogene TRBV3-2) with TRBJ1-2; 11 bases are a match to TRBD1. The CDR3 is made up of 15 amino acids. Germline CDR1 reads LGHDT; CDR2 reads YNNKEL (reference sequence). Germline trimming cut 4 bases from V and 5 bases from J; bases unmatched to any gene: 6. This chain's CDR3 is CASSLGTGGRYGYTF. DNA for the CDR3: TGTGCCAGCAGCCTGGGGACAGGGGGAAGGTATGGCTACACCTTC.

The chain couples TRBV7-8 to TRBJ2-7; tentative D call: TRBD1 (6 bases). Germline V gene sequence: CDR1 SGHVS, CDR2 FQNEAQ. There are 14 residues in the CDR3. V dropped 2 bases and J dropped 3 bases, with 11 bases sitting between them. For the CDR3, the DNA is TGTGCCAGCAGCTTAAGGGGCAGGGGCTACGAGCAGTACTTC. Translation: CASSLRGRGYEQYF. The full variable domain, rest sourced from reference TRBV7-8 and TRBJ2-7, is GAGVSQSPRYKVAKRGQDVALRCDPISGHVSLFWYQQALGQGPEFLTYFQNEAQLDKSGLPSDRFFAERPEGSVSTLKIQRTQQEDSAVYLCASSLRGRGYEQYFGPGTRLTVT.

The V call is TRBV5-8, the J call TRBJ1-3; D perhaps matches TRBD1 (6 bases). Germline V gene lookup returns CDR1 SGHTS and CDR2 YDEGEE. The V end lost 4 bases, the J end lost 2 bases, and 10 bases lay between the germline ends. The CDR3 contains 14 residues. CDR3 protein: CASSENRAGNTIYF. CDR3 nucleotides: TGTGCCAGCAGCGAAAACAGGGCTGGAAACACCATATATTTT.

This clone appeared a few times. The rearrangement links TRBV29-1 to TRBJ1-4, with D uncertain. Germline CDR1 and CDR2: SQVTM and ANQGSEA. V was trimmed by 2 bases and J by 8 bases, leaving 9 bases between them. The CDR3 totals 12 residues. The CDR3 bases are TGCAGCGTTGAATTAGCAGGCGAAAAACTGTTTTTT. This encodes CSVELAGEKLFF.

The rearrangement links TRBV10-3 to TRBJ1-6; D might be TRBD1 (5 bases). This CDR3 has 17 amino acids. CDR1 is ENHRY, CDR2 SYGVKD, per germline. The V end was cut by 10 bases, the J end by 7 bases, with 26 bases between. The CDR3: CATGGAAGWQTNSPLHF. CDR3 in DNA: TGTGCCACCGGTGGGGCGGCTGGGTGGCAGACAAATTCACCCCTCCACTTT.

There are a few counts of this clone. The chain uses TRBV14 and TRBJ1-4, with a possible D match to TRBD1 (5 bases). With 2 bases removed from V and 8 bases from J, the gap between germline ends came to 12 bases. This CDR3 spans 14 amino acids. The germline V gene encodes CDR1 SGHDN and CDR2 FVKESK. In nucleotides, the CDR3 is TGTGCCAGCAGCCAAACTCAGGGTCGGGAAAAACTGTTTTTT. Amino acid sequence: CASSQTQGREKLFF.

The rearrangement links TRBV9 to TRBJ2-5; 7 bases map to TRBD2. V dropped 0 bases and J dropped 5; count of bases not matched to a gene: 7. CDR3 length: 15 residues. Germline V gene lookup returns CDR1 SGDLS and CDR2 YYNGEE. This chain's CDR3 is CASSVEPAGWETQYF. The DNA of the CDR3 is TGTGCCAGCAGCGTAGAACCAGCGGGGTGGGAGACCCAGTACTTC.

CDR3 sequence (DNA): TGTGCCAGCAGCGCTTTCGGACAGGGGGTCGGGGAGACCCAGTACTTC. Translated: CASSAFGQGVGETQYF. This sequence joins TRBV9 and TRBJ2-5; 10 nucleotides line up with TRBD1. The germline gives CDR1 SGDLS, CDR2 YYNGEE. CDR3 length: 16 residues. The V and J ends lost 3 bases and 5 bases, in that order; junction bases with no gene match: 10. Full variable domain (remainder filled in from reference TRBV9 and TRBJ2-5): DSGVTQTPKHLITATGQRVTLRCSPRSGDLSVYWYQQSLDQGLQFLIQYYNGEERAKGNILERFSAQQFPDLHSELNLSSLELGDSALYFCASSAFGQGVGETQYFGPGTRLLVL.

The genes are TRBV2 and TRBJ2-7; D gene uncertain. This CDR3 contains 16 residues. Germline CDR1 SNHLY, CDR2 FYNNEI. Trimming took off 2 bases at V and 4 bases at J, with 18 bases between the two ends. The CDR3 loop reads CASSESEAVVSYEQYF. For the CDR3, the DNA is TGTGCCAGCAGTGAATCAGAGGCCGTGGTGTCATACGAGCAGTACTTC.

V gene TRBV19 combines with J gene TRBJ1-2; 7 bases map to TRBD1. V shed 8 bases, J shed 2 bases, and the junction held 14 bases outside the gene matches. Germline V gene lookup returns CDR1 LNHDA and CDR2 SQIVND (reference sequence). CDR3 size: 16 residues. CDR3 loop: CASLGRLIQGNYGYTF. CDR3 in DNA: TGTGCCAGTTTAGGTCGCCTGATACAGGGGAACTATGGCTACACCTTC.

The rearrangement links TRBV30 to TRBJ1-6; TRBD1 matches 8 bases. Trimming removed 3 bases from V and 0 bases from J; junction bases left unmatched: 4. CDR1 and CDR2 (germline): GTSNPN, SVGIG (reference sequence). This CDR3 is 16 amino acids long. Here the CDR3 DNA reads TGTGCCTGGAGACGACAGGGGAGCTCCTATAATTCACCCCTCCACTTT. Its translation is CAWRRQGSSYNSPLHF.

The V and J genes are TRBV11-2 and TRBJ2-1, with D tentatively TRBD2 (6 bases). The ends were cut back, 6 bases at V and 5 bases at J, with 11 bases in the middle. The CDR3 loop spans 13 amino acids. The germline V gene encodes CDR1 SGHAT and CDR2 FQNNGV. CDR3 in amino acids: CASRSGSDNEQFF. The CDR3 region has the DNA TGTGCCAGCAGGTCCGGGAGCGACAATGAGCAGTTCTTC.